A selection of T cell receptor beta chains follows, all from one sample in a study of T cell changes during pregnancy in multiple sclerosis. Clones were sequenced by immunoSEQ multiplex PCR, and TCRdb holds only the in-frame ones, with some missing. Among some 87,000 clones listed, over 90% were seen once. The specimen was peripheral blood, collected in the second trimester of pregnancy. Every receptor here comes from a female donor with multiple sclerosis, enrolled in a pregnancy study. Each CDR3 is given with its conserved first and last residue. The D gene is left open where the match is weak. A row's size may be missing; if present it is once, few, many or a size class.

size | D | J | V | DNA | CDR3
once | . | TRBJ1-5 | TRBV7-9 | TGTGCCAGCAGCACTACAGGGTACTCTCAGCCCCAGCATTTT | CASSTTGYSQPQHF
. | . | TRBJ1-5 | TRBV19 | TGTGCCAGTAGTCCCCCCCAGGGAATCTTGGATCAGCCCCAGCATTTT | CASSPPQGILDQPQHF
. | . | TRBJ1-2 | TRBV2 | TGTGCCAGCAGTGATGTACAGGGCTACGGCTACACCTTC | CASSDVQGYGYTF
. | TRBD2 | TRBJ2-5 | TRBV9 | TGTGCCAGCAGCCCCCGCACTAGCGGGGGGGAGACCCAGTACTTC | CASSPRTSGGETQYF
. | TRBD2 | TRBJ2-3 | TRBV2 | TGTGCCAGCAGTGAATTACTAGCGGGAAGTAGATATACGCAGTATTTT | CASSELLAGSRYTQYF
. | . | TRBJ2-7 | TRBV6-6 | TGTGCCAGCACTGGGACTTCCCGCTCCTACGAGCAGTACTTC | CASTGTSRSYEQYF
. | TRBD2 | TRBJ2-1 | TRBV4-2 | TGTGCCAGCAGCCAAGCGGGAGGTCGCGAGCAGTTCTTC | CASSQAGGREQFF
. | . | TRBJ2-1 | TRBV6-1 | TGTGCCAGCAGTGCCGAGGTAGCTCGGAATGAGCAGTTCTTC | CASSAEVARNEQFF
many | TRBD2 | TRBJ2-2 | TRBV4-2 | TGTGCCAGCAGCCAAGGGACTAGCGACACCGGGGAGCTGTTTTTT | CASSQGTSDTGELFF
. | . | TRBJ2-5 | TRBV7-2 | TGTGCCAGCAGCTTAGGACAGGCAGAGACCCAGTACTTC | CASSLGQAETQYF
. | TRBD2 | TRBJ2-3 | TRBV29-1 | TGCAGCGTTGAGGGGGGACTAGCGGGACCTAGCACAGATACGCAGTATTTT | CSVEGGLAGPSTDTQYF
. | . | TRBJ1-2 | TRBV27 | TGTGCCAGCAGCTTAAGATACGCGGGACGGAAGAACTATGGCTACACCTTC | CASSLRYAGRKNYGYTF
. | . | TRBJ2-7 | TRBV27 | TGTGCCAGCAGTTTATCTGGGCCGGGGTACGAGCAGTACTTC | CASSLSGPGYEQYF
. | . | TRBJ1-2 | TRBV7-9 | TGTGCCAGCAGCCCCGGTTATGGCTACACCTTC | CASSPGYGYTF
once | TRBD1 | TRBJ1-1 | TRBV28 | TGTGCCAGCAGTCCAGAACAGGGGGCGAGAACTGAAGCTTTCTTT | CASSPEQGARTEAFF
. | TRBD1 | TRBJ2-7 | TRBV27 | TGTGCCAGCGGACCCCGGGCAGGGGGCCCCTACGAGCAGTACTTC | CASGPRAGGPYEQYF
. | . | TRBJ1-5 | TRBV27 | TGTGCCAGCAGTTTATCGGCGGGTCAGCCCCAGCATTTT | CASSLSAGQPQHF
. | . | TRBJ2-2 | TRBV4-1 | TGCGCCAGCAGCCTCAACCAGGACACCGGGGAGCTGTTTTTT | CASSLNQDTGELFF
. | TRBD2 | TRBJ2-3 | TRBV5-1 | TGCGCCAGCAGCTTGGGGACTAGCGGGAGGCCAGTCAGCACAGATACGCAGTATTTT | CASSLGTSGRPVSTDTQYF
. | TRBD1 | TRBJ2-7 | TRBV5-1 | TGCGCCAGCAGCTTGGCCCCTACAGGGGCGATTTCCTACGAGCAGTACTTC | CASSLAPTGAISYEQYF
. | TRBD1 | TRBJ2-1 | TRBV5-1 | TGCGCCAGCAGCTTAAGGACAGGGGGGAACAATGAGCAGTTCTTC | CASSLRTGGNNEQFF
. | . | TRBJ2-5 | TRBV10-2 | TGCGCCAGCAGTGACGGCGGGGCGGAGACCCAGTACTTC | CASSDGGAETQYF